One T cell receptor (beta chain) is described in this entry. Study processing details: Amplifying reference gene primers gave estimates of nucleated cell counts. The data were produced by immunoSEQ multiplex PCR, yet TCRdb's version contains in-frame clones alone and is incomplete. V, J and clone size are those of that table, while D and trimming were read from the DNA. The table shows tens of thousands of clones, with over 75% occurring only once. The CDR3 has 13 residues. The junction had 3 bases not matched to a gene; V was cut back by 4 bases and J by 4 bases. Germline V gene lookup returns CDR1 SGHNT and CDR2 YYREEE (reference sequence). This sample is drawn from a study of blood T cell repertoires in COVID-19. For the study at large: COVID-19 samples from acute and convalescent phases originated in the United States, Italy and Spain. T cells, B-cell-depleted T cells, or PBMCs supplied cDNA or gDNA.

The genes are TRBV5-4 and TRBJ2-5; TRBD1 matches at 8 bases. The clonotype comes from an elderly woman with acute or convalescent COVID-19. Sequencing was carried out using peripheral blood. The CDR3 is CASSRTGRETQYF. The CDR3 region has the DNA TGTGCCAGCAGCAGGACAGGGAGAGAGACCCAGTACTTC.